The next 9 T cell receptor beta chains were all read from a single sample in a study of naive and memory T cell subsets. Two oligonucleotides, mixed equimolar, formed the beta constant-region primer covering TRBC1 and TRBC2. Four rounds of PCR amplified the ligated cDNA using nested alpha and beta constant-region primers plus SP2. In TCRdb, the UMI-ligation and nested PCR reads were re-called with MiXCR into one record per CDR3 protein. The sample lists 80,000 to 95,000 distinct CDR3 sequences, about 8.2% seen once, with approximately 1.1% in the top ten. Specimen: naive CD8+ T cells from blood. These receptors all come from a human donor in good health.

This clonotype was seen many times. The chain links TRBV20-1 to TRBJ2-7, with a possible D match to TRBD1 (6 bases). V lost 4 bases to trimming and J lost 3 bases, with 13 bases between them. Germline loops: CDR1 DFQATT, CDR2 SNEGSKA (reference sequence). CDR3 length: 13 amino acids. The CDR3 sequence: CSAIGDKNYEQYF. The CDR3 DNA sequence: TGCAGTGCTATAGGGGACAAGAACTACGAGCAGTACTTC.

With regard to this clonotype: This sequence may be a read error, since a much larger clone differs from it by one base. V gene TRBV7-6 combines with J gene TRBJ2-1; D remains unclear. The length of the CDR3 is 12 residues. CDR1 and CDR2 from the germline V gene are SGHVS and FNYEAQ. Trimming left V 5 bases short and J 6 bases short, with 8 bases between. CDR3: CASSTVGNEQFF. The CDR3 DNA reads as TGTGCCAGCAGCACGGTTGGCAATGAGCAGTTCTTC.

The genes are TRBV11-1 and TRBJ2-1, with D tentatively TRBD1 (5 bases). V was clipped by 1 base and J by 5 bases, with 9 bases between them. The V gene's germline CDR1 is SGHAT and CDR2 FQDESV (reference sequence). The CDR3 totals 14 residues. The CDR3 reads CASSLGQGNNEQFF. CDR3 coding DNA: TGTGCCAGCAGCTTAGGCCAGGGCAACAATGAGCAGTTCTTC.

This clonotype turned up a few times. The V and J genes are TRBV11-1 and TRBJ2-7, with 9 bases lining up with TRBD1. Germline CDR1 reads SGHAT; CDR2 reads FQDESV (reference sequence). V lost 5 bases to trimming and J lost 4 bases; unmatched junction nucleotides: 12. The CDR3 has 16 amino acids. The DNA of the CDR3 is TGTGCCAGCAGCCCAGAACGACCGGACAGGGGATACGAGCAGTACTTC. Protein product: CASSPERPDRGYEQYF. Full variable domain (missing parts from reference TRBV11-1 and TRBJ2-7): EAEVAQSPRYKITEKSQAVAFWCDPISGHATLYWYRQILGQGPELLVQFQDESVVDDSQLPKDRFSAERLKGVDSTLKIQPAELGDSAMYLCASSPERPDRGYEQYFGPGTRLTVT.

V and J are TRBV29-1 and TRBJ2-7; D might be TRBD1 (5 bases). CDR1 is SQVTM and CDR2 is ANQGSEA in the germline V gene. The CDR3 sequence is 13 residues long. V was cut by 3 bases and J by 0 bases, with 9 bases left in between. The CDR3 region is CSVEGQSSYEQYF. CDR3 DNA: TGCAGCGTTGAGGGGCAGAGCTCCTACGAGCAGTACTTC.

The chain employs TRBV6-5 and TRBJ2-3; 7 bases map to TRBD2. Germline V lookup: CDR1 MNHEY, CDR2 SVGAGI. The CDR3 totals 18 residues. After removal of 7 bases from V and 1 base from J, the junction contained 17 bases not matched to a gene. The CDR3 spells CASTKREASGGGTDTQYF. The CDR3 region has the DNA TGTGCCAGCACTAAAAGGGAGGCTAGCGGAGGGGGCACAGATACGCAGTATTTT.

This clonotype was recorded many times. The rearrangement joins TRBV6-2 or TRBV6-3 to TRBJ2-3; D perhaps matches TRBD1 (5 bases). The V and J ends lost 2 bases and 2 bases respectively, with 11 bases between them. The CDR3 contains 15 residues. The germline V gene encodes CDR1 MNHEY and CDR2 SVGEGT. CDR3 region: CASSYGARHTDTQYF. CDR3 coding DNA: TGTGCCAGCAGTTACGGGGCTAGACACACAGATACGCAGTATTTT.

This clonotype was seen only a few times. The chain uses TRBV7-9 and TRBJ1-4; 7 bases are shared with TRBD1. V lost 5 bases and J lost 4; bases outside the gene matches: 7. The CDR3 loop spans 15 amino acids. Germline-derived CDR1 and CDR2 are SEHNR and FQNEAQ (reference sequence). CDR3 in amino acids: CASSPLGTDNEKLFF. The CDR3 region has the DNA TGTGCCAGCAGCCCCCTAGGGACAGATAATGAAAAACTGTTTTTT.

J is TRBJ2-1 and V is TRBV28; D not resolved. The CDR3 sequence is 15 residues long. Germline V lookup: CDR1 MDHEN, CDR2 SYDVKM. V lost 7 bases, J lost 4 bases, and 17 bases lay in between. CDR3: CASIQTPFGYNEQFF. The CDR3 coding sequence is TGTGCCAGCATCCAAACCCCTTTTGGTTACAATGAGCAGTTCTTC.